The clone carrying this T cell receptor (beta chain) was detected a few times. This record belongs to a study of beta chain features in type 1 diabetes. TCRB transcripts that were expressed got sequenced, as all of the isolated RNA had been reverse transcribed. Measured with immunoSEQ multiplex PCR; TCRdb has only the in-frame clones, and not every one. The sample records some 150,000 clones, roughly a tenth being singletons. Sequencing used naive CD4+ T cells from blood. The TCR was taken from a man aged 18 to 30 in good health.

The CDR3, as DNA: TGTGCCAGCAGTTTAGCGGCAGGGGGCAGGTACGAGCAGTACTTC. Protein product: CASSLAAGGRYEQYF. J is TRBJ2-7 and V is TRBV28; 8 bases are shared with TRBD1. CDR1 and CDR2 from the germline V gene are MDHEN and SYDVKM. The CDR3 spans 15 residues. The V segment lost 2 bases and the J segment 4 bases; nucleotides outside the gene matches: 7. The full variable domain, its missing parts supplied by reference TRBV28 and TRBJ2-7, is DVKVTQSSRYLVKRTGEKVFLECVQDMDHENMFWYRQDPGLGLRLIYFSYDVKMKEKGDIPEGYSVSREKKERFSLILESASTNQTSMYLCASSLAAGGRYEQYFGPGTRLTVT.